This is a list of T cell receptor beta chains from one sample in a study of T cells after yellow fever vaccination. Each CDR3 protein gets one entry after TCRdb re-called the 5' RACE reads with MiXCR. The repertoire holds a few hundred thousand distinct CDR3 sequences, with about a sixth as singletons. The sample in question was PBMCs, obtained about 5 days after the first yellow fever vaccination. These receptors were taken from a man between 18 and 29 years old who received the YFV17D yellow fever vaccine. Each CDR3 is given with its conserved first and last residue. A D gene is named only where the DNA matches it firmly. The size of a clone is reported for some rows only, either as once, few or many, or as a class for expanded clones.

J gene	D gene	V gene	clone size	CDR3 protein	CDR3 DNA
TRBJ2-4	-	TRBV7-9	-	CASSLPQAKNIQYF	TGTGCCAGCAGCTTACCCCAGGCCAAAAACATTCAGTACTTC
TRBJ2-1	TRBD2	TRBV7-7	many	CASSYQLLAGIDEQFF	TGTGCCAGCAGTTACCAATTACTAGCGGGGATCGATGAGCAGTTCTTC
TRBJ2-2	TRBD1	TRBV14	-	CASSQYRDSNTGELFF	TGTGCCAGCAGCCAATACCGGGACAGTAACACCGGGGAGCTGTTTTTT
TRBJ2-3	-	TRBV2	few	CASRTGWGGSGDTQYF	TGTGCCAGCAGGACAGGGTGGGGGGGCTCGGGAGATACGCAGTATTTT
TRBJ1-2	-	TRBV12-3/TRBV12-4	few	CASSWTDYGYTF	TGTGCCAGCAGTTGGACGGACTATGGCTACACCTTC
TRBJ2-1	TRBD1	TRBV10-3	-	CAINGKGADNEQFF	TGTGCCATCAACGGGAAGGGGGCGGACAATGAGCAGTTCTTC
TRBJ1-5	TRBD1	TRBV20-1	-	CSATDRDRYNQPQHF	TGCAGTGCAACGGACAGGGATCGGTACAATCAGCCCCAGCATTTT
TRBJ2-3	TRBD2	TRBV7-3	-	CASSGNSGSTDTQYF	TGTGCCAGCAGCGGAAATAGCGGGAGCACAGATACGCAGTATTTT
TRBJ1-1	-	TRBV29-1	-	CSVGGRGQNTEAFF	TGCAGCGTTGGGGGTAGGGGACAGAACACTGAAGCTTTCTTT
TRBJ2-1	TRBD2	TRBV7-7	-	CASSLEAGGWSEQFF	TGTGCCAGCAGCTTAGAAGCGGGGGGTTGGTCTGAGCAGTTCTTC
TRBJ2-2	TRBD1	TRBV7-7	-	CASSHRQGVATGELFF	TGTGCTAGCAGCCACAGACAGGGGGTAGCCACCGGGGAGCTGTTTTTT
TRBJ1-2	-	TRBV5-1	-	CASSLERQSYGYTF	TGCGCCAGCAGCTTGGAGCGACAGAGCTATGGCTACACCTTC
TRBJ1-6	-	TRBV4-2	few	CASSQEDANSPLHF	TGTGCCAGCAGCCAAGAGGACGCGAATTCACCCCTCCACTTT
TRBJ2-4	-	TRBV5-1	-	CASSLVVGQAGDIQYF	TGCGCCAGCAGCTTGGTTGTGGGTCAGGCCGGGGACATTCAGTACTTC
TRBJ2-1	TRBD1	TRBV7-8	-	CASSPYTGGSYNEQFF	TGTGCCAGCAGCCCATATACAGGGGGCTCCTACAATGAGCAGTTCTTC
TRBJ2-3	TRBD2	TRBV7-8	few	CASSLWGIRGVGTDTQYF	TGTGCCAGCAGCTTATGGGGCATCCGGGGGGTTGGCACAGATACGCAGTATTTT
TRBJ1-5	TRBD1	TRBV7-2	few	CASSLSWTGNQPQHF	TGTGCCAGCAGCTTATCCTGGACAGGGAATCAGCCCCAGCATTTT